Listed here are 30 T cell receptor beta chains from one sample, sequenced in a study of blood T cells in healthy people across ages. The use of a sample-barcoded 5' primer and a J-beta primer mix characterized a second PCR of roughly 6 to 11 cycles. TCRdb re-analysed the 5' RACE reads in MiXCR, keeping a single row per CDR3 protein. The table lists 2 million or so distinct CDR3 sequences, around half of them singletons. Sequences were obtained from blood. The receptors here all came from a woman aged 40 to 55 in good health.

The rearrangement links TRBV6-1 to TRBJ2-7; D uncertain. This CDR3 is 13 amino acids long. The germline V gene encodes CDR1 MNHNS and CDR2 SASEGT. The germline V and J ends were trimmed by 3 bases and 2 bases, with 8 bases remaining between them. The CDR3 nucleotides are TGTGCCAGCAGTGATACGGATACCTACGAGCAGTACTTC. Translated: CASSDTDTYEQYF.

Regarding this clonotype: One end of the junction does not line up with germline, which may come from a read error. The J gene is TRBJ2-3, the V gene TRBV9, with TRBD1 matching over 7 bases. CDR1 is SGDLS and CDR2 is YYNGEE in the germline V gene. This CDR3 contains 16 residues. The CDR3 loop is CASSPFRQGDTDMQYF. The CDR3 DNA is TGTGCCAGCAGCCCCTTCAGACAGGGTGACACAGATATGCAGTATTTT. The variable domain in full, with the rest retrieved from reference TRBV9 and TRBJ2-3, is DSGVTQTPKHLITATGQRVTLRCSPRSGDLSVYWYQQSLDQGLQFLIQYYNGEERAKGNILERFSAQQFPDLHSELNLSSLELGDSALYFCASSPFRQGDTDMQYFGPGTRLTVL.

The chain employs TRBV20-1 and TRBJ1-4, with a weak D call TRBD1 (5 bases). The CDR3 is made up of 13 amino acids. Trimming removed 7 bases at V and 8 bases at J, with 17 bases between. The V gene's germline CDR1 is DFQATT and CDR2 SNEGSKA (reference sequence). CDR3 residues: CSVPQAWGEKLFF. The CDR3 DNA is TGCAGTGTCCCGCAGGCTTGGGGGGAAAAACTGTTTTTT.

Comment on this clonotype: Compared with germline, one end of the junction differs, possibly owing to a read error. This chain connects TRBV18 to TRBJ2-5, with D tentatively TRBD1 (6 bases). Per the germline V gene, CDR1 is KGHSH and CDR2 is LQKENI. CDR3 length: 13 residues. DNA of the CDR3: TGTGCCGGCTCACCAAACAGGGAAGAGACCCAGTACTTC. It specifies CAGSPNREETQYF.

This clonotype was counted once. CDR3 DNA: TGCGCCAGCAGCCAAGAGGCTGGGTTCGAGCAGTACTTC. Amino acids: CASSQEAGFEQYF. The chain uses TRBV4-3 and TRBJ2-7; D unresolved. The germline V gene encodes CDR1 LGHNA and CDR2 YSLEER. The CDR3 is 13 residues long. Trimming shortened V by 0 bases and J by 6 bases, and 9 bases separated the two germline ends.

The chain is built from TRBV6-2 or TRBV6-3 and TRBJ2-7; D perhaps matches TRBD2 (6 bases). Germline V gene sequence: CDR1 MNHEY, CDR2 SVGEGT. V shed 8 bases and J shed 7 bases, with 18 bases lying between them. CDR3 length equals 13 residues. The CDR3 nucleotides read TGTGCCAGCTTCCGTGGGACTTCGGGGGAGCAGTACTTC. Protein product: CASFRGTSGEQYF.

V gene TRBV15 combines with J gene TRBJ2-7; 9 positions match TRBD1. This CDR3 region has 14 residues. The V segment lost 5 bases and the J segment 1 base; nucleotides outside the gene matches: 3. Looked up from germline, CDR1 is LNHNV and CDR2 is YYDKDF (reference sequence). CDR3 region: CATSWDRASYEQYF. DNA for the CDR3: TGTGCCACCAGCTGGGACAGGGCTTCCTACGAGCAGTACTTC.

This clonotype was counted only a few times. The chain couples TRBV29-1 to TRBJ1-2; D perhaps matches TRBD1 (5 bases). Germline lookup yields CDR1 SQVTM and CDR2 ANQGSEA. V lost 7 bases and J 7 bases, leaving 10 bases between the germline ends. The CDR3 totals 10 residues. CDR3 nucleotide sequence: TGCAGCGCCAGGGACGCTGGCTACACCTTC. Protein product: CSARDAGYTF.

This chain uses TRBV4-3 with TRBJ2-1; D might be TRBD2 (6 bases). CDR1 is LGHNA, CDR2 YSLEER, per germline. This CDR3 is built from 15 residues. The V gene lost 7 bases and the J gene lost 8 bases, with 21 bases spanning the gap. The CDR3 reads CASKATIDWGDEQFF. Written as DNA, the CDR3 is TGCGCCAGCAAGGCGACAATTGATTGGGGGGATGAGCAGTTCTTC.

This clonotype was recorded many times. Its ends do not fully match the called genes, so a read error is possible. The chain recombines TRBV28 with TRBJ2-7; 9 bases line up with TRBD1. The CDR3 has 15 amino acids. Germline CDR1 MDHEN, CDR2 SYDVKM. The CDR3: CASSLWGQGSYEQYF. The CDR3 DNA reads TGTGCCAGCAGCTTATGGGGACAGGGTTCCTACGAGCAGTACTTC.

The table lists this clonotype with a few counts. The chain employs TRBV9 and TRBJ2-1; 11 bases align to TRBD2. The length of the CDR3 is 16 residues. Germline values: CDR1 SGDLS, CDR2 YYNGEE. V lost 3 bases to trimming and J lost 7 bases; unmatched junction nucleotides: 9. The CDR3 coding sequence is TGTGCCAGCAGCGCTCTACTAGCGGGGGTGAATAATGAGCAGTTCTTC. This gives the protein CASSALLAGVNNEQFF.

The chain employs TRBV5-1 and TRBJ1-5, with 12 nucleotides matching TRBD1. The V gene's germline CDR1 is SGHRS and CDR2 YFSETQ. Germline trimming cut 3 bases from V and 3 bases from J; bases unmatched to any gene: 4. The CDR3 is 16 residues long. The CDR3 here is CASSYGTGGSNQPQHF. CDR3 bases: TGCGCCAGCAGCTACGGGACAGGGGGCTCCAATCAGCCCCAGCATTTT.

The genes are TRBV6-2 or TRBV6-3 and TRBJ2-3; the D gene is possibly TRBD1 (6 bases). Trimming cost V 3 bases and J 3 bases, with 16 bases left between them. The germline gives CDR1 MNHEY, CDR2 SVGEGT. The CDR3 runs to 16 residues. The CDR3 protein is CASSYPQNRDTDTQYF. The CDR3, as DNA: TGTGCCAGCAGTTATCCCCAGAACAGGGATACAGATACGCAGTATTTT.

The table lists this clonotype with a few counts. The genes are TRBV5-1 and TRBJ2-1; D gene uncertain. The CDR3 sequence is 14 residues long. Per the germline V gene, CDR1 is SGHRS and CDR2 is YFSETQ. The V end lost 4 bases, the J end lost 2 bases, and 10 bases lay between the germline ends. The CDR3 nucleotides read TGCGCCAGCAGCCCGGAGTTGGCCTACAATGAGCAGTTCTTC. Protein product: CASSPELAYNEQFF.

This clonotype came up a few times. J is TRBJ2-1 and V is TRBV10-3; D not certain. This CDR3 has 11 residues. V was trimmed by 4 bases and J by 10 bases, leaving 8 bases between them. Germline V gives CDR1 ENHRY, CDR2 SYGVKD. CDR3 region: CAISAGREQFF. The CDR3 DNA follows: TGTGCCATCAGTGCTGGCAGGGAGCAGTTCTTC.

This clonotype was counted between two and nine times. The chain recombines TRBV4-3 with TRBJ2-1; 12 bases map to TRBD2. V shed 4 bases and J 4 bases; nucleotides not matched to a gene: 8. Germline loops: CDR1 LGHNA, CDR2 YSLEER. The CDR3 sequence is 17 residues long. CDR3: CASSPAASGGEYNEQFF. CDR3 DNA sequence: TGCGCCAGCAGCCCGGCGGCTAGCGGGGGGGAGTACAATGAGCAGTTCTTC.

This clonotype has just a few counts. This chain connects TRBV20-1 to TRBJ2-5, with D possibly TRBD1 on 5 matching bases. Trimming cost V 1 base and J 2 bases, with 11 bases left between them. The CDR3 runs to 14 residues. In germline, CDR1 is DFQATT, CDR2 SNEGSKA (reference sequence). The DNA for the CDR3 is TGCAGTGCTAGAGCTTACAGGTTACAAGAGACCCAGTACTTC. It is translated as CSARAYRLQETQYF.

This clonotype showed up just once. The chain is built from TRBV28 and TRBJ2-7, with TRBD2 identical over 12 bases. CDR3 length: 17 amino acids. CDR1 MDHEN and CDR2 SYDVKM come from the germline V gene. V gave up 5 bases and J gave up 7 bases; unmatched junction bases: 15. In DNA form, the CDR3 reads TGTGCCAGCAGTACTAGCGGGGGGACCTTATCATACAATGAGCAGTACTTC. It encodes CASSTSGGTLSYNEQYF. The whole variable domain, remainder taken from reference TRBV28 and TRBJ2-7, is DVKVTQSSRYLVKRTGEKVFLECVQDMDHENMFWYRQDPGLGLRLIYFSYDVKMKEKGDIPEGYSVSREKKERFSLILESASTNQTSMYLCASSTSGGTLSYNEQYFGPGTRLTVT.

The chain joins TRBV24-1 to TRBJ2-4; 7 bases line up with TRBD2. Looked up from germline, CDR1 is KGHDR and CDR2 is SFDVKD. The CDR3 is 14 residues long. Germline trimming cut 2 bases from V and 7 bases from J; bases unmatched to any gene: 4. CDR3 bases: TGTGCCACCAGTGATTCGGGGCGGGGGAACATTCAGTACTTC. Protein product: CATSDSGRGNIQYF.

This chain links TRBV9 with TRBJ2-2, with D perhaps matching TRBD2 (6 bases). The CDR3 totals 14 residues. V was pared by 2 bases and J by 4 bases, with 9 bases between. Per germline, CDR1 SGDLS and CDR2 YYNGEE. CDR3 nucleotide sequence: TGTGCCAGCAGCGTGCGTAGCGGCACCGGGGAGCTGTTTTTT. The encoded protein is CASSVRSGTGELFF.

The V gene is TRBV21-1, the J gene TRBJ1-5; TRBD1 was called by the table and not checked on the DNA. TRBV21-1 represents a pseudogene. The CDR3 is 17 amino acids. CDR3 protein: CASNLDRYLYSNQPQHF. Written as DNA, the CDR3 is TGTGCCAGCAACCTAGACAGATACCTTTATAGCAATCAGCCCCAGCATTTT.

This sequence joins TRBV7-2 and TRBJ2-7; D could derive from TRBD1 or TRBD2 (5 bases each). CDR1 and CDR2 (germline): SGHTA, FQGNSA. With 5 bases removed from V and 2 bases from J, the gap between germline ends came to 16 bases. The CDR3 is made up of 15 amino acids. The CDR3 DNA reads TGTGCCAGCAGCCAAATGCTAGGGACCACCTACGAGCAGTACTTC. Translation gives CASSQMLGTTYEQYF.

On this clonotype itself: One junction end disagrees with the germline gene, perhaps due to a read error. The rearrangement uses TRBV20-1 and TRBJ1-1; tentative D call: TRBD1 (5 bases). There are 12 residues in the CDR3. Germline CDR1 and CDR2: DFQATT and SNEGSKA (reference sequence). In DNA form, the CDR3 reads TGCAGTGCGAGAGAGGGGTTCACTGAAGCTTTCTTT. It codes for CSAREGFTEAFF.

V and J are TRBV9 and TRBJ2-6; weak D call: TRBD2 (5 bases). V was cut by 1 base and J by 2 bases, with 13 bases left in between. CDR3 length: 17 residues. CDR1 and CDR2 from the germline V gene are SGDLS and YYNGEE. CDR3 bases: TGTGCCAGCAGCGTATCCCCGGGAAAAGCTGGGGCCAACGTCCTGACTTTC. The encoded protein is CASSVSPGKAGANVLTF.

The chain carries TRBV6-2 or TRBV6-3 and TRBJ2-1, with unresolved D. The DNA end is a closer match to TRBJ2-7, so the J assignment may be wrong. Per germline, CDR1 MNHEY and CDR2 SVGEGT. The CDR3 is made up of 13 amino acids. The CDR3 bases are TGTGCCAGCAGCCCTTTTTCCTACAATGAGCAGTACTTC. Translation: CASSPFSYNEQYF.

The CDR3 sequence: CSASSSGGRTQYF. In DNA form, the CDR3 reads TGCAGTGCTAGTTCCTCGGGGGGGCGGACCCAGTACTTC. J is TRBJ2-5 and V is TRBV20-1, with TRBD2 matching over 8 bases. There are 13 residues in the CDR3. Unmatched junction bases numbered 7, after V lost 3 bases and J lost 7 bases. Germline V lookup: CDR1 DFQATT, CDR2 SNEGSKA (reference sequence).

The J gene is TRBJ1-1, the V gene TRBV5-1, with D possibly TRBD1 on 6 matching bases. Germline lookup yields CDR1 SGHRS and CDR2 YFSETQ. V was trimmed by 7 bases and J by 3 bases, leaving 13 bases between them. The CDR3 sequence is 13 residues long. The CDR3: CASGTNRDTEAFF. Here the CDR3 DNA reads TGCGCCAGCGGGACAAACAGAGACACTGAAGCTTTCTTT.

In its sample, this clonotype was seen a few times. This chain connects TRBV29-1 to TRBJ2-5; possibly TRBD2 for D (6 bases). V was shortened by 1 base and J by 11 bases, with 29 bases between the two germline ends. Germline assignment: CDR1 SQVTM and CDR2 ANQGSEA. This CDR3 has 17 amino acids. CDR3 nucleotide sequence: TGCAGCGTTGAAGGACGAGGCAAGGAGGGAGAACGGCAAGGGCAGTACTTC. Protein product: CSVEGRGKEGERQGQYF.

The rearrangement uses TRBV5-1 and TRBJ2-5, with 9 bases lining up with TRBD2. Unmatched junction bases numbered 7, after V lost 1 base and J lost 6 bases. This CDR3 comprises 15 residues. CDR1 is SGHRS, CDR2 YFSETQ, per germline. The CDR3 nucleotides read TGCGCCAGCAGCTTGACAGCGGGGGGCATTAAGACCCAGTACTTC. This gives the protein CASSLTAGGIKTQYF.

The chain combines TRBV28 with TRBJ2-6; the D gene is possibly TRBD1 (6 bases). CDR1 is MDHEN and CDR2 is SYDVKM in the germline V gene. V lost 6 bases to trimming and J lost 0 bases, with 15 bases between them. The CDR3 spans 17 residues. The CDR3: CASSLQGADSGANVLTF. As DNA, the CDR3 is TGTGCCAGCAGCCTACAGGGTGCAGACTCTGGGGCCAACGTCCTGACTTTC.